Below are 6 T cell receptor beta chains sequenced from a single sample in a study of blood T cell repertoires in COVID-19. This table comes from immunoSEQ multiplex PCR, and its TCRdb copy is limited to in-frame clones, with some not included. Of about 150,000 clones in the sample, approximately 86% were seen once. Sequenced sample: peripheral blood. The source of these receptors is a woman between 45 and 60 years old with acute or convalescent COVID-19.

The rearrangement links TRBV10-2 to TRBJ1-2, with 10 bases fitting TRBD1. This CDR3 comprises 16 residues. Germline CDR1 WSHSY, CDR2 SAAADI. V shed 0 bases, J shed 5 bases, and the junction held 6 bases outside the gene matches. CDR3 nucleotides: TGCGCCAGCAGTGAGTCCCGGACAGGGGGGCGGTATGGCTACACCTTC. Residues: CASSESRTGGRYGYTF.

This clone came up once. This sequence joins TRBV30 and TRBJ1-4; TRBD1 might be the D (5 bases). Per germline, CDR1 GTSNPN and CDR2 SVGIG (reference sequence). V was pared by 4 bases and J by 3 bases, with 9 bases between. This CDR3 contains 13 residues. The CDR3 DNA reads as TGTGCCTGGAATGCGGGGGCTAATGAAAAACTGTTTTTT. Its protein product is CAWNAGANEKLFF.

DNA for the CDR3: TGCGCCAGCAGCTGGCGGGACAGGGCCTCCTACAATGAGCAGTTCTTC. The encoded protein is CASSWRDRASYNEQFF. The chain couples TRBV5-1 to TRBJ2-1; 9 nucleotides match TRBD1. The J segment lost 0 bases and the V segment lost 3 bases, leaving 4 bases of the junction unmatched. The CDR3 has 16 amino acids. Per germline, CDR1 SGHRS and CDR2 YFSETQ.

The chain uses TRBV6-4 and TRBJ2-4; 9 nucleotides line up with TRBD2. Looked up from germline, CDR1 is MRHNA and CDR2 is SNTAGT. V trimming: 2 bases; J trimming: 0 bases; junction bases outside the gene matches: 11. The CDR3 loop spans 19 amino acids. The CDR3 sequence is CASSDNLAGLLIAKNIQYF. CDR3 nucleotides: TGTGCCAGCAGTGACAACCTAGCGGGGTTACTAATAGCCAAAAACATTCAGTACTTC.

Regarding this clone: This same CDR3 is encoded by further DNA sequences in the sample. This rearrangement joins TRBV6-5 to TRBJ1-1; 9 bases are shared with TRBD1. After removal of 6 bases from V and 2 bases from J, the junction contained 4 bases not matched to a gene. Germline lookup yields CDR1 MNHEY and CDR2 SVGAGI. The CDR3 contains 14 residues. The CDR3 nucleotides read TGTGCCAGCAGCCTGACAGGGGGTAACACTGAAGCTTTCTTT. This gives the protein CASSLTGGNTEAFF.

In regard to this clone: Other DNA sequences in this specimen translate into the identical CDR3. The chain has TRBV10-3 and TRBJ2-7, with a possible D match to TRBD1 (6 bases). Trimming removed 2 bases at V and 4 bases at J, with 6 bases between. This CDR3 region has 12 residues. Germline V gene lookup returns CDR1 ENHRY and CDR2 SYGVKD. CDR3 in DNA: TGTGCCATCAGTGAGAGGGGGTACGAGCAGTACTTC. It specifies CAISERGYEQYF.